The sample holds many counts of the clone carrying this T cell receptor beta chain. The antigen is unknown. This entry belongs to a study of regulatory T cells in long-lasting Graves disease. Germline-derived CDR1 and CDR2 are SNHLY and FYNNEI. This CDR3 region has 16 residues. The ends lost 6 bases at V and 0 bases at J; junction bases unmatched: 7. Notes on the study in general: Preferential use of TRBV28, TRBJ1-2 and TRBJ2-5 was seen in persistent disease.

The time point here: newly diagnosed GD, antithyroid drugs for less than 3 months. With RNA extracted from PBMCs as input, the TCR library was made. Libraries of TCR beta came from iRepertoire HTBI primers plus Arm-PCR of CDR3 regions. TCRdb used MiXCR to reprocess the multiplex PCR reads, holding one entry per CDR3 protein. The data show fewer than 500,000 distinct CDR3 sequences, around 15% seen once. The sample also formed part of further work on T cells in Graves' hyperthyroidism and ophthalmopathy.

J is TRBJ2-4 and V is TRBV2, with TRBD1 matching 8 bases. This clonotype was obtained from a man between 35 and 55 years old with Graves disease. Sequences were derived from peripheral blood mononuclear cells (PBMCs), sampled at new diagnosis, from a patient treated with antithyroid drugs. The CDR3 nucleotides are TGTGCCAGCAGGGGCGGACAGGGCCTAGCCAAAAACATTCAGTACTTC. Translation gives CASRGGQGLAKNIQYF.